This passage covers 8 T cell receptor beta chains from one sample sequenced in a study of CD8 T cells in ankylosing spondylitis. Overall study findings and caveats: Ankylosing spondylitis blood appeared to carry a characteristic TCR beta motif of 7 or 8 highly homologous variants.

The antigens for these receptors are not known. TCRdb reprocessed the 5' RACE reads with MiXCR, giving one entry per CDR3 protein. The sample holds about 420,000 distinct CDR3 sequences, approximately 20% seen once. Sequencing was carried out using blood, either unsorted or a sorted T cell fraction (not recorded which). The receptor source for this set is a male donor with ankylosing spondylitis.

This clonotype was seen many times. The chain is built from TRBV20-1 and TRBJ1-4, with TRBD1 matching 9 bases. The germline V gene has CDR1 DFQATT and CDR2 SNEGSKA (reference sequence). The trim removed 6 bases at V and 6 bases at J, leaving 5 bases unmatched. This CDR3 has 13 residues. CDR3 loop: CSADRGGDEKLFF. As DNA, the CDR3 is TGCAGTGCAGACAGGGGGGGAGATGAAAAACTGTTTTTT.

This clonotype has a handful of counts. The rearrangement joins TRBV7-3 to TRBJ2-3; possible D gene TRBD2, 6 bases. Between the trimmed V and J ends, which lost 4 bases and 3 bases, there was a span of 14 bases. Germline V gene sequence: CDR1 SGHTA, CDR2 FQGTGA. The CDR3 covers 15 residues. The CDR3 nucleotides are TGTGCCAGCAGCTCCGACGGGACTTTTACAGATACGCAGTATTTT. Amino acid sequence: CASSSDGTFTDTQYF.

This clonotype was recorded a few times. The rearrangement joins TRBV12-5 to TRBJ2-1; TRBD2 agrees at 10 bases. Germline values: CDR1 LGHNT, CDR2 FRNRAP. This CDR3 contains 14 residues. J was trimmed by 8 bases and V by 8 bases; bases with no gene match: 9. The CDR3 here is CASTGTSVSHEQFF. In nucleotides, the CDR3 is TGTGCTAGTACCGGGACTAGCGTGTCCCATGAGCAGTTCTTC.

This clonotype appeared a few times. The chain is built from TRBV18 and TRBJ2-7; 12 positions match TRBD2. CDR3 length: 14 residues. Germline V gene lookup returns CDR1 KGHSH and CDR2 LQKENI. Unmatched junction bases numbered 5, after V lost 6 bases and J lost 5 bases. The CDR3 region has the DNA TGTGCCAGCTCCCGACTAGCGGGAGACGACGAGCAGTACTTC. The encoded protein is CASSRLAGDDEQYF.

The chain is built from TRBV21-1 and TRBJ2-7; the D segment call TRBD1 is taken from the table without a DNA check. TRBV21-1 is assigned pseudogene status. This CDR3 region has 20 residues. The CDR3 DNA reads TGTGCCAGCAGCAACCATGCCCCACGTAGCACACCCGAACCTCTCTACGAGCAGTACTTC. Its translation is CASSNHAPRSTPEPLYEQYF.

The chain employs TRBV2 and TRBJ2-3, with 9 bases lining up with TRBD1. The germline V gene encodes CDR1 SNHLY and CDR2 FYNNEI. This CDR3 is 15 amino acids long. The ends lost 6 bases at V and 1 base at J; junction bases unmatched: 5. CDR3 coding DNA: TGTGCCAGCAGCTGGGGACAGGGCGGCACAGATACGCAGTATTTT. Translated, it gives CASSWGQGGTDTQYF.

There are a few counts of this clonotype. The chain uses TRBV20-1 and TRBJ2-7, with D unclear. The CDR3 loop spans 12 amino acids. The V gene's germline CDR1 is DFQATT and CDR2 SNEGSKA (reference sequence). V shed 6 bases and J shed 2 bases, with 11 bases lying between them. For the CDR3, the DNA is TGCAGTGCCCCCGCCGAGACCTACGAGCAGTACTTC. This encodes CSAPAETYEQYF.

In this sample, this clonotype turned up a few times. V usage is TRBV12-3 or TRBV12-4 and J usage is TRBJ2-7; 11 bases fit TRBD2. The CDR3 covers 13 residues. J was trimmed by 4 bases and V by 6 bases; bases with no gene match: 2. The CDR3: CASRPSGRYEQYF. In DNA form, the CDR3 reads TGTGCCAGCAGGCCTAGCGGGAGGTACGAGCAGTACTTC.